These 28 T cell receptor beta chains came from one sample sequenced in a study of T cells in Graves' hyperthyroidism and ophthalmopathy. RNA transcripts yielded amplified TCR beta CDR3 regions. The study used the HTBI primer set for a first-round RT-PCR of the TCR CDR3. One entry per CDR3 protein, called by TCRdb with MiXCR from the multiplex PCR reads. Of a few hundred thousand distinct CDR3 sequences in the sample, less than 20% were seen once. Sequencing input: blood. The receptors shown here come from a woman in her thirties with Graves' hyperthyroidism.

The table lists this clonotype with many counts. This chain connects TRBV6-1 to TRBJ2-1; TRBD2 aligns across 7 bases. The CDR3 extends over 13 amino acids. J was trimmed by 7 bases and V by 6 bases; bases with no gene match: 6. Germline assignment: CDR1 MNHNS and CDR2 SASEGT. The CDR3 region is CASRGEGINEQFF. CDR3 sequence (DNA): TGTGCCAGCAGGGGGGAGGGTATAAATGAGCAGTTCTTC.

This clonotype was seen at least ten times. J is TRBJ2-5 and V is TRBV10-2, with 8 bases matching TRBD2. The V gene end was trimmed by 5 bases and the J gene end by 5 bases; junction bases not matched to a gene: 10. Per germline, CDR1 WSHSY and CDR2 SAAADI. The CDR3 is 15 amino acids. The CDR3 loop is CASSTGLADGETQYF. In nucleotides, the CDR3 is TGCGCCAGCAGTACCGGACTAGCTGACGGGGAGACCCAGTACTTC.

This clonotype was recorded many times. J is TRBJ2-1 and V is TRBV11-2; D perhaps matches TRBD1 (6 bases). The CDR3 spans 16 residues. Trimming shortened V by 5 bases and J by 0 bases, and 14 bases separated the two germline ends. CDR1 SGHAT and CDR2 FQNNGV come from the germline V gene. The CDR3 spells CASSTGNWDSYNEQFF. In DNA, the CDR3 is TGTGCCAGCAGCACAGGGAACTGGGACTCCTACAATGAGCAGTTCTTC.

The table lists this clonotype with many counts. The chain uses TRBV6-6 and TRBJ1-3, with D perhaps matching TRBD1 (6 bases). Germline V gene sequence: CDR1 MNHNY, CDR2 SVGAGI (reference sequence). Trimming left V 2 bases short and J 2 bases short, with 13 bases between. This CDR3 region has 16 residues. The CDR3: CASSYLQGVTGNTIYF. Written as DNA, the CDR3 is TGTGCCAGCAGTTACCTACAGGGTGTAACTGGAAACACCATATATTTT.

At least ten counts were recorded for this clonotype. CDR3 loop: CASSPNIQAEQYF. CDR3 sequence (DNA): TGTGCCAGCAGCCCCAATATACAGGCCGAGCAGTACTTC. The chain couples TRBV7-8 to TRBJ2-7, with TRBD1 as a possible D gene (5 bases). V shed 5 bases and J shed 6 bases, with 14 bases lying between them. Germline V gene data show CDR1 as SGHVS and CDR2 as FQNEAQ. The CDR3 extends over 13 amino acids.

This clonotype has at least ten counts. This chain links TRBV6-1 with TRBJ2-1; 7 nucleotides agree with TRBD2. J lost 0 bases, V lost 5 bases, and 10 bases had no gene match. Germline V CDR1 and CDR2: MNHNS, SASEGT. The CDR3 sequence is 17 residues long. The DNA for the CDR3 is TGTGCCAGCAGTTCCGAACTAGCGTCGAGCTCCTACAATGAGCAGTTCTTC. It translates to CASSSELASSSYNEQFF.

This clonotype was seen only once. The chain joins TRBV10-3 to TRBJ1-1; 10 nucleotides match TRBD1. The CDR3 totals 13 residues. Losses at the gene ends were 10 bases for V and 3 bases for J; bases not matched to a gene: 5. CDR1 is ENHRY, CDR2 SYGVKD, per germline. CDR3 nucleotide sequence: TGTGCCACCGGGACAGGGGAAGACACTGAAGCTTTCTTT. Amino acid sequence: CATGTGEDTEAFF.

This clonotype was picked up a small number of times. CDR3 in DNA: TGTGCCAGCAGCAACAACGCCGTAGCCAAAAACATTCAGTACTTC. Protein product: CASSNNAVAKNIQYF. This chain links TRBV7-2 with TRBJ2-4, with D unclear. Trimming stripped 5 bases from V and 0 bases from J, with 11 bases between. The CDR3 is 15 amino acids. The germline V gene encodes CDR1 SGHTA and CDR2 FQGNSA.

The gene calls are TRBV2 and TRBJ2-1; D gene unclear. Trimming took off 5 bases at V and 7 bases at J, with 3 bases between the two ends. Per germline, CDR1 SNHLY and CDR2 FYNNEI. There are 10 residues in the CDR3. The CDR3 nucleotides are TGTGCCAGCAGTAGGAATGAGCAGTTCTTC. This encodes CASSRNEQFF.

In this sample, this clonotype turned up many times. V gene TRBV11-2 combines with J gene TRBJ1-1; 7 positions match TRBD1. Germline values: CDR1 SGHAT, CDR2 FQNNGV. V was clipped by 4 bases and J by 0 bases; unmatched bases: 11. CDR3 length: 17 residues. The CDR3 reads CASSWDRRGTMNTEAFF. The CDR3 bases are TGTGCCAGCAGCTGGGACAGACGGGGTACAATGAACACTGAAGCTTTCTTT.

Written as DNA, the CDR3 is TGTGCCATCAGTACCTTAGGGACTAGCGGGTTATCTGGGGCCAACGTCCTGACTTTC. This gives the protein CAISTLGTSGLSGANVLTF. The chain employs TRBV10-3 and TRBJ2-6; 12 nucleotides line up with TRBD2. Trimming at V came to 5 bases and at J to 1 base, leaving 9 bases not matched to a gene. This CDR3 spans 19 amino acids. Germline V lookup: CDR1 ENHRY, CDR2 SYGVKD.

This clonotype has a handful of counts. The rearrangement joins TRBV19 to TRBJ2-2, with TRBD2 identical over 13 bases. The CDR3 consists of 17 residues. The V gene's germline CDR1 is LNHDA and CDR2 SQIVND (reference sequence). V lost 7 bases to trimming and J lost 5 bases; unmatched junction nucleotides: 10. The CDR3 DNA is TGTGCCAGTACCAGGCCCGGACTAGCGGGAGAAACCGGGGAGCTGTTTTTT. It is translated as CASTRPGLAGETGELFF.

This clonotype showed up many times. This chain joins TRBV28 and TRBJ1-4, with D perhaps matching TRBD1 (5 bases). Trimming stripped 8 bases from V and 6 bases from J, with 16 bases between. CDR1 MDHEN and CDR2 SYDVKM come from the germline V gene. This CDR3 is 14 amino acids long. In DNA form, the CDR3 reads TGTGCCAGCTCCCCGGGGGGTTACCATGAAAAACTGTTTTTT. It encodes CASSPGGYHEKLFF.

Ten or more counts support this clonotype. The V gene is TRBV28, the J gene TRBJ2-1; 7 nucleotides line up with TRBD2. With 3 bases clipped from V and 8 bases from J, the junction kept 7 bases outside the gene matches. Germline assignment: CDR1 MDHEN and CDR2 SYDVKM. This CDR3 has 14 residues. The CDR3 sequence is CASSFRGRGDEQFF. The CDR3 DNA reads TGTGCCAGCAGTTTTCGGGGTCGGGGGGATGAGCAGTTCTTC.

Here the CDR3 DNA reads TGTGCCAGTAGTATTCCGGGGACAGGCGTCAACTATGGCTACACCTTC. It encodes CASSIPGTGVNYGYTF. The rearrangement joins TRBV19 to TRBJ1-2; 8 positions agree with TRBD1. This CDR3 is 16 amino acids long. V trimming: 3 bases; J trimming: 2 bases; junction bases outside the gene matches: 8. Germline V lookup: CDR1 LNHDA, CDR2 SQIVND (reference sequence).

J is TRBJ1-1 and V is TRBV27, with TRBD1 identical over 7 bases. V lost 5 bases, J lost 6 bases, and 9 bases stayed unmatched. The CDR3 has 14 amino acids. CDR1 and CDR2 (germline): MNHEY, SMNVEV (reference sequence). The DNA for the CDR3 is TGTGCCAGCAGTCCCGGGACAGTGCCAGCTGAAGCTTTCTTT. This sequence encodes CASSPGTVPAEAFF.

This rearrangement joins TRBV7-9 to TRBJ2-1, with no clear D. CDR3 length: 10 amino acids. V was shortened by 9 bases and J by 2 bases, with 2 bases between the two germline ends. The germline V gene encodes CDR1 SEHNR and CDR2 FQNEAQ (reference sequence). The CDR3 bases are TGTGCCAGTCCCTACAATGAGCAGTTCTTC. This sequence encodes CASPYNEQFF.

The sample holds many counts of this clonotype. The V call is TRBV10-3, the J call TRBJ2-5, with 12 nucleotides matching TRBD1. The J segment lost 5 bases and the V segment lost 3 bases, leaving 13 bases of the junction unmatched. This CDR3 has 18 amino acids. Germline V lookup: CDR1 ENHRY, CDR2 SYGVKD. The CDR3 here is CAISDPGTGGAFPETQYF. CDR3 in DNA: TGTGCCATCAGTGACCCCGGGACAGGGGGCGCTTTTCCGGAGACCCAGTACTTC.

This clonotype occurred many times. The chain combines TRBV3-1 with TRBJ2-7; D may be TRBD2 (6 bases). Germline assignment: CDR1 LGHDT and CDR2 YNNKEL (reference sequence). V was trimmed by 0 bases and J by 3 bases, leaving 9 bases between them. This CDR3 has 14 amino acids. CDR3 sequence reads: CASSQDIGSYEQYF. CDR3 coding DNA: TGTGCCAGCAGCCAAGATATCGGGAGCTACGAGCAGTACTTC.

This clonotype was seen many times. The chain recombines TRBV11-1 with TRBJ2-5, with D perhaps TRBD1 (5 bases). Trimming removed 0 bases at V and 5 bases at J, with 10 bases between. The CDR3 is made up of 14 amino acids. CDR1 is SGHAT and CDR2 is FQDESV in the germline V gene (reference sequence). The DNA for the CDR3 is TGTGCCAGCAGCTTAGCGGGGCCGTGGGAGACCCAGTACTTC. As protein: CASSLAGPWETQYF.

The table lists this clonotype with a few counts. The CDR3 is CATSYQGSRETQYF. The CDR3 coding sequence is TGTGCCACCAGCTATCAGGGGAGTCGGGAGACCCAGTACTTC. This chain links TRBV15 with TRBJ2-5; D may be TRBD1 (6 bases). The V gene lost 5 bases and the J gene lost 5 bases, with 15 bases spanning the gap. Germline assignment: CDR1 LNHNV and CDR2 YYDKDF (reference sequence). This CDR3 has 14 amino acids. Variable domain in full (rest from reference TRBV15 and TRBJ2-5): DAMVIQNPRYQVTQFGKPVTLSCSQTLNHNVMYWYQQKSSQAPKLLFHYYDKDFNNEADTPDNFQSRRPNTSFCFLDIRSPGLGDTAMYLCATSYQGSRETQYFGPGTRLLVL.

The sample holds many counts of this clonotype. The rearrangement uses TRBV7-9 and TRBJ2-2, with 9 nucleotides matching TRBD1. Germline values: CDR1 SEHNR, CDR2 FQNEAQ (reference sequence). The J segment lost 3 bases and the V segment lost 1 base, leaving 6 bases of the junction unmatched. This CDR3 comprises 17 residues. The CDR3 loop is CASSLGGRTGDTGELFF. DNA of the CDR3: TGTGCCAGCAGCTTAGGGGGCCGGACAGGGGACACCGGGGAGCTGTTTTTT.

V usage is TRBV19 and J usage is TRBJ1-3; D is unclear. V was clipped by 3 bases and J by 2 bases, with 11 bases between them. Germline loops: CDR1 LNHDA, CDR2 SQIVND (reference sequence). The CDR3 has 15 residues. The CDR3 is CASSMREFTGNTIYF. The CDR3 bases are TGTGCCAGTAGTATGCGGGAGTTTACTGGAAACACCATATATTTT.

This chain connects TRBV9 to TRBJ1-4; a possible D gene is TRBD1 (5 bases). Germline lookup yields CDR1 SGDLS and CDR2 YYNGEE. V was trimmed by 3 bases and J by 1 base, leaving 16 bases between them. The CDR3 runs to 17 residues. This CDR3 is CASSGWDRAGTNEKLFF. The DNA for the CDR3 is TGTGCCAGCAGCGGATGGGACCGAGCTGGAACTAATGAAAAACTGTTTTTT.

Many counts were recorded for this clonotype. The chain employs TRBV6-2 or TRBV6-3 and TRBJ1-1; 9 bases are shared with TRBD1. The CDR3 contains 15 residues. V shed 11 bases, J shed 0 bases, and the junction held 10 bases outside the gene matches. Germline CDR1 reads MNHEY; CDR2 reads SVGEGT. The CDR3 bases are TGTGCCCGCGGGACAGGGAGGGTTATGAACACTGAAGCTTTCTTT. Amino acid sequence: CARGTGRVMNTEAFF.

The rearrangement joins TRBV24-1 to TRBJ2-5; 9 positions agree with TRBD2. CDR3 size: 12 residues. The V gene end was trimmed by 11 bases and the J gene end by 4 bases; junction bases not matched to a gene: 4. Germline V gene lookup returns CDR1 KGHDR and CDR2 SFDVKD. The CDR3: CAILLAGETQYF. The CDR3 nucleotides are TGTGCCATACTACTAGCGGGAGAGACCCAGTACTTC.

J is TRBJ2-4 and V is TRBV30, with 9 nucleotides matching TRBD1. The trim removed 4 bases at V and 5 bases at J, leaving 9 bases unmatched. CDR1 and CDR2 from the germline V gene are GTSNPN and SVGIG (reference sequence). CDR3 length equals 15 residues. This CDR3 is CAWTPRDRVENIQYF. The CDR3 bases are TGTGCCTGGACCCCCCGGGACAGGGTCGAAAACATTCAGTACTTC.

This clonotype was recorded at least ten times. The genes are TRBV12-3 or TRBV12-4 and TRBJ1-1; the D is unclear. This CDR3 spans 11 amino acids. Trimming took off 7 bases at V and 3 bases at J, with 6 bases between the two ends. In DNA, the CDR3 is TGTGCCAGCATGGGGTACACTGAAGCTTTCTTT. It codes for CASMGYTEAFF.